These T cell receptor beta chains were read from a single sample in a study of prognosis after radiotherapy for stage I lung cancer. TCRdb re-called the multiplex PCR reads through MiXCR, storing one row per CDR3 protein. The sample contains some 34,000 distinct CDR3 sequences, about 34% of which appear only once. The sequenced sample was PBMCs, obtained before or after stereotactic body radiation therapy (not recorded which). These receptors all come from a donor at least 50 years old with non-small cell lung cancer. Both conserved end residues are part of each CDR3. A D gene is named only where the DNA matches it firmly. Rows give clone size only sometimes, using once, few, many, or a class for an expanded clone.

cdr3_aa,cdr3_nt,j_call,d_call,v_call,clone_size
CASSLSFVTVYVGYTF,TGTGCCAGTAGTCTAAGTTTTGTGACCGTTTATGTAGGCTACACCTTC,TRBJ1-2,NA,TRBV19,NA
CASSPGGQGPGYEQYF,TGTGCCAGCAGCCCCGGTGGACAGGGGCCGGGTTACGAGCAGTACTTC,TRBJ2-7,TRBD1,TRBV11-2,many
CASSLKGYHEQYF,TGTGCCAGCAGTTTAAAGGGCTACCACGAGCAGTACTTC,TRBJ2-7,NA,TRBV12-3/TRBV12-4,NA
CASRLQGDSGANVLTF,TGTGCCAGCAGGCTCCAGGGGGATTCTGGGGCCAACGTCCTGACTTTC,TRBJ2-6,TRBD1,TRBV2,many
CASSLSGEGYGYTF,TGTGCCAGCAGTTTATCAGGGGAGGGCTATGGCTACACATTC,TRBJ1-2,NA,TRBV12-3/TRBV12-4,NA
CASSQDFSSGNYGYTF,TGCGCCAGCAGCCAAGATTTCTCCTCCGGGAACTATGGCTACACCTTC,TRBJ1-2,NA,TRBV4-1,NA
CSALIGVYEQYF,TGCAGTGCTTTGATAGGGGTGTACGAGCAGTACTTC,TRBJ2-7,NA,TRBV20-1,many
CASSPMGTGLKETQYF,TGTGCCAGCAGCCCTATGGGGACAGGGCTGAAAGAGACCCAGTACTTC,TRBJ2-5,TRBD1,TRBV7-9,NA
CASSPGQGAGGYTF,TGTGCCAGCAGTCCCGGACAGGGGGCTGGTGGCTACACCTTC,TRBJ1-2,TRBD1,TRBV6-1,many
CASSLPGTGYEQYF,TGTGCCAGCAGCCTACCAGGGACAGGGTACGAGCAGTACTTC,TRBJ2-7,TRBD1,TRBV6-1,NA
CASSWTGGINQPQHF,TGTGCCAGCAGTTGGACAGGGGGTATTAATCAGCCCCAGCATTTT,TRBJ1-5,TRBD1,TRBV28,NA
CSAPLAGFSQETQYF,TGCAGTGCACCACTAGCGGGGTTTTCCCAAGAGACCCAGTACTTC,TRBJ2-5,TRBD2,TRBV20-1,many
CASSQAGDIGAGELFF,TGCGCCAGCAGCCAAGCGGGGGATATCGGGGCCGGGGAGCTGTTTTTT,TRBJ2-2,NA,TRBV4-1,many
CASRLGGNTESFF,TGTGCCAGTAGACTTGGTGGAAACACTGAATCTTTCTTT,TRBJ1-1,NA,TRBV19,NA
CASSFFGQGKDYGYTF,TGTGCCAGCAGTTTCTTCGGACAGGGAAAGGACTATGGCTACACCTTC,TRBJ1-2,TRBD1,TRBV28,many
CASTPGSGGFGEQYF,TGTGCCAGTACCCCGGGGTCGGGGGGGTTTGGCGAGCAGTACTTC,TRBJ2-7,TRBD2,TRBV19,many
CASSLHSSYNSPLHF,TGTGCCAGCAGCTTACATAGCTCCTATAATTCACCCCTCCACTTT,TRBJ1-6,NA,TRBV7-3,NA
CASSLANLNEQYF,TGTGCCAGCAGTCTCGCGAATCTAAACGAGCAGTACTTC,TRBJ2-7,NA,TRBV27,medium-sized
CASTSGAEYEKLFF,TGTGCCAGCACCTCCGGGGCCGAGTATGAAAAACTGTTTTTT,TRBJ1-4,NA,TRBV28,many
CAWKGTDPGNTIYF,TGTGCCTGGAAGGGCACGGACCCTGGAAACACCATATATTTT,TRBJ1-3,NA,TRBV30,NA
CATTGQGGWAEAFF,TGTGCCACCACGGGACAGGGAGGATGGGCTGAAGCTTTCTTT,TRBJ1-1,TRBD1,TRBV28,many
CASSDQGGAAYEQYF,TGTGCCAGTAGTGACCAAGGGGGGGCGGCCTACGAGCAGTACTTC,TRBJ2-7,NA,TRBV19,NA
CASILGLSDTGELFF,TGTGCCAGCATCTTGGGACTATCGGACACCGGGGAGCTGTTTTTT,TRBJ2-2,TRBD2,TRBV7-9,NA
CASSWGRNYGYTF,TGTGCCAGCAGTTGGGGCAGGAACTATGGCTACACCTTC,TRBJ1-2,NA,TRBV6-2/TRBV6-3,many
CASSQDQSRGYIQYF,TGTGCCAGCAGCCAAGATCAGAGCAGGGGTTACATTCAGTACTTC,TRBJ2-4,NA,TRBV3-1,few
CASSFAGGADTQYF,TGTGCCAGCAGCTTCGCAGGGGGCGCAGATACGCAGTATTTT,TRBJ2-3,TRBD1,TRBV5-6,many
CAWSVTVNTEAFF,TGTGCCTGGAGTGTAACTGTGAACACTGAAGCTTTCTTT,TRBJ1-1,NA,TRBV30,many
CASSLAGTSGYEQYF,TGCGCCAGCAGCTTGGCCGGGACTTCGGGCTACGAGCAGTACTTC,TRBJ2-7,NA,TRBV5-1,many